The 19 T cell receptor beta chains reported below all come from one sample, sequenced in a study of identical twins. TCRdb fed the 5' RACE reads into MiXCR, producing one record per CDR3 protein. The sample contains 1.5 million to 2 million distinct CDR3 sequences, about 32% of which appear only once. The material sequenced was cord blood. The receptor set was obtained from a newborn girl in good health.

This rearrangement joins TRBV6-1 to TRBJ1-4; D not resolved. Trimming took 1 base from V and 14 from J, leaving 17 bases between them. This CDR3 has 14 residues. Germline CDR1 is MNHNS and CDR2 is SASEGT. CDR3 DNA: TGTGCCAGCAGTGAAGAGAGAAGGGTTATCGGGCTGTTTTTT. Translating gives CASSEERRVIGLFF.

This clonotype turned up a few times. The chain combines TRBV20-1 with TRBJ2-5; either TRBD1 or TRBD2 may fit D (5 bases each). This CDR3 spans 14 amino acids. CDR1 is DFQATT and CDR2 is SNEGSKA in the germline V gene (reference sequence). V lost 4 bases, J lost 1 base, and 13 bases lay in between. The CDR3 DNA follows: TGCAGTGCTACCGCCTTTGGGGGCCAAGAGACCCAGTACTTC. Its protein is CSATAFGGQETQYF.

The table lists this clonotype with many counts. The genes are TRBV6-2 or TRBV6-3 and TRBJ2-1, with a tentative D call TRBD1 (6 bases). Per the germline V gene, CDR1 is MNHEY and CDR2 is SVGEGT. This CDR3 spans 13 amino acids. Trimming cost V 4 bases and J 9 bases, with 13 bases left between them. CDR3 nucleotide sequence: TGTGCCAGCAGTTTGGCAGGGGTGGGTGAGCAGTTCTTC. Its protein product is CASSLAGVGEQFF.

The chain couples TRBV28 to TRBJ2-5; the D gene is possibly TRBD1 (6 bases). The DNA end lines up better with TRBJ2-7; the J call may be wrong. Germline V gives CDR1 MDHEN, CDR2 SYDVKM. The CDR3 length is 15 residues. In DNA, the CDR3 is TGTGCCAGCAGTCCAGCCTCCGGGACACCCTACGAGCAGTACTTC. Protein product: CASSPASGTPYEQYF.

The table lists this clonotype with a few counts. J is TRBJ1-2 and V is TRBV4-1; 9 bases line up with TRBD1. Germline-derived CDR1 and CDR2 are MGHRA and YSYEKL. V trimming: 6 bases; J trimming: 4 bases; junction bases outside the gene matches: 9. CDR3 size: 15 residues. The CDR3 nucleotides are TGCGCCAGCAGGCCGCCGGGACAGGGTATCTATGGCTACACCTTC. Its translation is CASRPPGQGIYGYTF.

There are many counts of this clonotype. The chain carries TRBV25-1 and TRBJ1-2; D is undetermined. The CDR3 length is 13 residues. Trimming stripped 4 bases from V and 4 bases from J, with 10 bases between. Germline CDR1 reads MGHDK; CDR2 reads SYGVNS. The CDR3 DNA sequence: TGTGCCAGCAGTGGAGCGGGAGGCTATGGCTACACCTTC. This encodes CASSGAGGYGYTF.

This clonotype was observed a handful of times. The chain couples TRBV20-1 to TRBJ2-3; 7 bases fit TRBD1. Germline V gene sequence: CDR1 DFQATT, CDR2 SNEGSKA (reference sequence). Losses at the gene ends were 3 bases for V and 1 base for J; bases not matched to a gene: 7. This CDR3 region has 15 residues. CDR3 nucleotides: TGCAGTGCTAGGCGAGGGGGCCGCGGCACAGATACGCAGTATTTT. It yields the protein CSARRGGRGTDTQYF.

The CDR3, as DNA: TGTGCCAGCAGCCCCCCATACAGGGTCACCTACAATGAGCAGTACTTC. It is translated as CASSPPYRVTYNEQYF. V usage is TRBV11-3 and J usage is TRBJ2-1; possibly TRBD1 for D (6 bases). The DNA end is more similar to TRBJ2-7, so the J call may be wrong. The CDR3 sequence is 16 residues long. Germline-derived CDR1 and CDR2 are SGHNT and YENEEA.

The J gene is TRBJ2-3, the V gene TRBV29-1; D unclear. CDR1 is SQVTM, CDR2 ANQGSEA, per germline. The CDR3 totals 13 residues. Trimming took 4 bases from V and 2 from J, leaving 10 bases between them. The CDR3 region is CSVVGKNTDTQYF. For the CDR3, the DNA is TGCAGCGTTGTGGGCAAAAACACAGATACGCAGTATTTT.

CDR3 protein: CASSQDRVAGFREQYF. The CDR3 coding sequence is TGCGCCAGCAGCCAAGATCGGGTAGCGGGGTTCCGCGAGCAGTACTTC. This sequence joins TRBV4-1 and TRBJ2-5; 8 nucleotides line up with TRBD2. The J call may be in error: the DNA end matches TRBJ2-7 better. This CDR3 spans 16 amino acids. Germline V CDR1 and CDR2: MGHRA, YSYEKL.

The rearrangement uses TRBV11-1 and TRBJ1-1, with TRBD1 matching over 9 bases. This CDR3 contains 16 residues. CDR1 is SGHAT and CDR2 is FQDESV in the germline V gene (reference sequence). Losses at the gene ends were 5 bases for V and 0 bases for J; bases not matched to a gene: 7. The CDR3 sequence: CASSLTGGKMNTEAFF. The CDR3, as DNA: TGTGCCAGCAGCCTCACAGGGGGCAAGATGAACACTGAAGCTTTCTTT.

The chain couples TRBV20-1 to TRBJ1-5; tentative D call: TRBD1 (6 bases). Trimming took off 3 bases at V and 1 base at J, with 13 bases between the two ends. Germline V gene sequence: CDR1 DFQATT, CDR2 SNEGSKA (reference sequence). The CDR3 runs to 15 residues. The CDR3 DNA sequence: TGCAGTGCTAGTTCTACAGGGTCAAGCAATCAGCCCCAGCATTTT. Protein sequence: CSASSTGSSNQPQHF.

The table lists this clonotype with a few counts. The chain links TRBV5-1 to TRBJ2-5; TRBD2 matches 8 bases. The CDR3 spans 16 residues. V gave up 0 bases and J gave up 1 base; unmatched junction bases: 5. Germline V gene lookup returns CDR1 SGHRS and CDR2 YFSETQ. This CDR3 reads CASSLVIAGTQETQYF. The CDR3 nucleotides are TGCGCCAGCAGCTTGGTGATAGCGGGGACCCAAGAGACCCAGTACTTC.

The V and J genes are TRBV10-3 and TRBJ2-7; the D gene is possibly TRBD2 (6 bases). CDR3 length: 12 amino acids. Trimming left V 5 bases short and J 3 bases short, with 8 bases between. Germline CDR1 ENHRY, CDR2 SYGVKD. The chain's CDR3 is CAISREDYEQYF. In DNA, the CDR3 is TGTGCCATCAGTAGGGAGGACTACGAGCAGTACTTC.

The J gene is TRBJ1-5, the V gene TRBV27; D not resolved. The V gene lost 0 bases and the J gene lost 2 bases, with 11 bases spanning the gap. The CDR3 loop spans 16 amino acids. Germline V gene lookup returns CDR1 MNHEY and CDR2 SMNVEV (reference sequence). The CDR3 DNA reads TGTGCCAGCAGTTTATCCGGCCGGTGGGGCAATCAGCCCCAGCATTTT. It codes for CASSLSGRWGNQPQHF.

This clonotype was counted only a few times. The J gene is TRBJ2-1, the V gene TRBV5-1, with 9 bases that match TRBD2. The CDR3 loop spans 14 amino acids. Germline trimming cut 4 bases from V and 14 bases from J; bases unmatched to any gene: 13. Germline V gene lookup returns CDR1 SGHRS and CDR2 YFSETQ. The CDR3: CASSDRGGGAVEFF. The CDR3 DNA follows: TGCGCCAGCAGCGATAGGGGCGGGGGGGCCGTTGAGTTCTTC.

In the case of this clonotype: A junction end diverges from the germline sequence, so it may reflect a read error. This sequence joins TRBV11-2 and TRBJ2-1, with D tentatively TRBD2 (6 bases). Germline V gene lookup returns CDR1 SGHAT and CDR2 FQNNGV. The CDR3 is 12 amino acids. The DNA of the CDR3 is TGTGCCTGCAGCCCACGACTAGTCGGGCAGTTCTTC. Residues: CACSPRLVGQFF.

There are a few counts of this clonotype. The CDR3 DNA follows: TGTGCCAGCAGCTTAACCGGGACAGGGGCCACTAGCACAGATACGCAGTATTTT. This gives the protein CASSLTGTGATSTDTQYF. The chain employs TRBV7-8 and TRBJ2-3, with 10 bases fitting TRBD1. Germline CDR1 is SGHVS and CDR2 is FQNEAQ. This CDR3 comprises 18 residues. V was clipped by 2 bases and J by 0 bases; unmatched bases: 8.

The V call is TRBV27, the J call TRBJ2-3; D might be TRBD1 (5 bases). Trimming shortened V by 0 bases and J by 10 bases, and 11 bases separated the two germline ends. Germline CDR1 and CDR2: MNHEY and SMNVEV (reference sequence). The CDR3 runs 13 residues. This CDR3 is CASSLSPGLAQYF. The CDR3, as DNA: TGTGCCAGCAGTTTATCCCCAGGGTTGGCGCAGTATTTT.